The clone carrying this TCR beta chain was seen once. The sample originates from a study of blood T cell repertoires in COVID-19. Only in-frame clones appear in the TCRdb table, and some are missing; sequencing was by immunoSEQ multiplex PCR. The data contain hundreds of thousands of clones, roughly 85% of them seen just once; the ten biggest clones take up 10% to 15%. V trimming: 2 bases; J trimming: 3 bases; junction bases outside the gene matches: 8. Germline CDR1 SGHVS, CDR2 FNYEAQ. This CDR3 spans 17 amino acids. The V gene is TRBV7-6, the J gene TRBJ2-1; 9 bases fit TRBD2. This clonotype originated in a woman in her late teens or twenties who had recovered from COVID-19. What was sequenced was peripheral blood. CDR3 nucleotides: TGTGCCAGCAGCTTAAGCGGGGGGAAAAATAGCTACAATGAGCAGTTCTTC. Translating it yields CASSLSGGKNSYNEQFF.